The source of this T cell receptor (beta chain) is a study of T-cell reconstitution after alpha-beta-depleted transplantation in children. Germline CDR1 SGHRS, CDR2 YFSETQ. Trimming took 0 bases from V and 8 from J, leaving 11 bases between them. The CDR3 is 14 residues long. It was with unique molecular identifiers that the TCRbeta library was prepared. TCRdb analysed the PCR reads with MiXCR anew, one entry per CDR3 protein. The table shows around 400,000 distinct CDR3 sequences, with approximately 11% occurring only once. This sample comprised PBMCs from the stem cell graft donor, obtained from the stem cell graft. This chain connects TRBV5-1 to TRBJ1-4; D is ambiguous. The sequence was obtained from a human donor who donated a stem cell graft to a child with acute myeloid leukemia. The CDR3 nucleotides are TGCGCCAGCAGCTTGGGTCCGGAATTCGAAAAACTGTTTTTT. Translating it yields CASSLGPEFEKLFF.